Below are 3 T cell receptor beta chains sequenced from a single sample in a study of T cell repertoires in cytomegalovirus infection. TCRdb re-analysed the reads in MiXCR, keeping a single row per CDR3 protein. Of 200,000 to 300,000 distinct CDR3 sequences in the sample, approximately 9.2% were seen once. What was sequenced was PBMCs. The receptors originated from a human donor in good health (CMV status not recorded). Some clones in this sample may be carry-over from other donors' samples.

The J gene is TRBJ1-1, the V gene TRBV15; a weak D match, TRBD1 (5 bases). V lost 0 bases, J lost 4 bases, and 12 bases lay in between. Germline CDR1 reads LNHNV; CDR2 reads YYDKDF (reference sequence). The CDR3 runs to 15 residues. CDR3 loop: CATSRDLLGGTEAFF. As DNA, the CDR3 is TGTGCCACCAGCAGAGATTTATTGGGGGGCACTGAAGCTTTCTTT.

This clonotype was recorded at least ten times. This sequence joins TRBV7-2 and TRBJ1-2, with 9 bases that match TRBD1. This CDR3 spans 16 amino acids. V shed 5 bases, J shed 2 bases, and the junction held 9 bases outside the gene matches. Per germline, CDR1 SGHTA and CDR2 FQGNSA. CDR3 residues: CASSQGQGGGNYGYTF. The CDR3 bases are TGTGCCAGCAGCCAGGGACAGGGTGGGGGGAACTATGGCTACACCTTC.

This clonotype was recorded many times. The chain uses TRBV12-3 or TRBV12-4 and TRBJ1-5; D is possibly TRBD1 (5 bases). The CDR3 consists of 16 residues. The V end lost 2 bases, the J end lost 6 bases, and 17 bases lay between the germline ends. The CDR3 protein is CASSLMRGIGSQPQHF. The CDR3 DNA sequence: TGTGCCAGCAGTTTAATGCGGGGGATCGGCAGTCAGCCCCAGCATTTT.